This T cell receptor beta chain was identified during a study of CD8+ T cells in alopecia areata. Study-wide context: Oral tofacitinib, 5 to 10 mg twice daily, was given in an open-label trial.

Treatment specified: oral pan-JAK inhibitor, 5-10 mg twice daily. Obtained from alopecia areata patients were lesional scalp punch biopsies along with peripheral blood. T lymphocytes (CD4+ and CD8+) were sorted from PBMCs. RNA extraction and reverse transcription yielded cDNA as sequencing template. Here immunoSEQ multiplex PCR was the method, and the copy in TCRdb shows in-frame clones only, minus some. Seen here are 90,000 to 150,000 clones, approximately 53% observed once, and the top ten hold roughly 0.45%. The germline gives CDR1 SQVTM, CDR2 ANQGSEA. V was clipped by 7 bases and J by 4 bases; unmatched bases: 5. This CDR3 is built from 14 residues.

The starting material was CD4+ T cells sorted from blood, obtained at week 4, from a patient treated with tofacitinib. This TCR was recovered from a human donor with alopecia areata. The V call is TRBV29-1, the J call TRBJ2-1, with TRBD2 matching over 12 bases. The CDR3 spells CSAMGLAGYNEQFF. The DNA of the CDR3 is TGCAGCGCTATGGGACTAGCGGGTTACAATGAGCAGTTCTTC.